This T cell receptor beta chain derives from a study of blood T cell repertoires in COVID-19. Looking at the study overall: Nucleic acid was either cDNA or gDNA, and it came from T cells, B-cell-depleted T cells, or PBMCs.

Only in-frame clones appear in the TCRdb table, and some are missing; sequencing was by immunoSEQ multiplex PCR. The sample carries roughly 250,000 clones, approximately 85% recorded once. Deletions cut 6 bases from V and 7 bases from J, with 16 bases between. Per the germline V gene, CDR1 is MDHEN and CDR2 is SYDVKM. This CDR3 is built from 15 residues. Seattle-derived patients entered the study during active infection and were followed longitudinally. The material sequenced was peripheral blood. This receptor was obtained from a human donor with COVID-19, enrolled during active disease. The donor label of this sample is uncertain. The rearrangement joins TRBV28 to TRBJ1-6; weak D call: TRBD1 (6 bases). The CDR3 DNA reads as TGTGCCAGCAGCCATCACAGGGATCGGAATTCACCCCTCCACTTT. As protein: CASSHHRDRNSPLHF.